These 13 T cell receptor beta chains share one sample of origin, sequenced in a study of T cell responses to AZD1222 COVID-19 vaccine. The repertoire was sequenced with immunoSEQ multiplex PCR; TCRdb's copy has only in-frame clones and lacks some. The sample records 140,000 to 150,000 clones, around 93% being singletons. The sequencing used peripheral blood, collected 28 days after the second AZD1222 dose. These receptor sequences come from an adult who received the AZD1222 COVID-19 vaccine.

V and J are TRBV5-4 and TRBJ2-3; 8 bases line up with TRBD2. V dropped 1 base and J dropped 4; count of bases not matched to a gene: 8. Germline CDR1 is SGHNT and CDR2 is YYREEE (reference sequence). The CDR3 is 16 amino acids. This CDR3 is CASSLLSGGPPDTQYF. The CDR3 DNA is TGTGCCAGCAGCTTGCTCTCGGGAGGGCCCCCAGATACGCAGTATTTT.

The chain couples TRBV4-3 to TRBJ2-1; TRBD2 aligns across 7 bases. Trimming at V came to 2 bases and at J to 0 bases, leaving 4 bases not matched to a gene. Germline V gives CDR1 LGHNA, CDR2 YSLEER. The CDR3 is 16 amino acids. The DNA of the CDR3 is TGCGCCAGCAGCCAATCTAGCGGCAGCTCCTACAATGAGCAGTTCTTC. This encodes CASSQSSGSSYNEQFF.

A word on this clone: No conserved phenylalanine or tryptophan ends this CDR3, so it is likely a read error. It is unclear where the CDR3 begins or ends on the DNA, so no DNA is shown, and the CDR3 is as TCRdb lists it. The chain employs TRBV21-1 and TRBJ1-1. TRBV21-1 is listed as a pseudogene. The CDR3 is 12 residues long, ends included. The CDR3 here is CASIPRRRPTKS.

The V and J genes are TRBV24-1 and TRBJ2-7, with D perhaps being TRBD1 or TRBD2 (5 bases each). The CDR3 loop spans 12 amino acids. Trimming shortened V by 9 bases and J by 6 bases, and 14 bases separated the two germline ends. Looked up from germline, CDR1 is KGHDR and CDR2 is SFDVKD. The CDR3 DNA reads TGTGCCACCCGGGACGGGGCCTCCGAGCAGTACTTC. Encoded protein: CATRDGASEQYF.

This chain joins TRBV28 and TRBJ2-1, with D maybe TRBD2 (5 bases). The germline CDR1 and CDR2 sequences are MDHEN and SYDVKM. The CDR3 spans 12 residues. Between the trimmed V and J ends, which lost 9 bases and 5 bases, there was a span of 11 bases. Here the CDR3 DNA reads TGTGCCAGTAGAGACTACGACAATGAGCAGTTCTTC. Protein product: CASRDYDNEQFF.

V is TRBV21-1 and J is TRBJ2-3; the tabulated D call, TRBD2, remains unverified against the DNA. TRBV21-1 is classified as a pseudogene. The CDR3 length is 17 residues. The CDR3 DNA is TGTGCCAGCAGCACCGGGACTAGCGGGAGGGCCGCAGATACGCAGTATTTT. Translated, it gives CASSTGTSGRAADTQYF.

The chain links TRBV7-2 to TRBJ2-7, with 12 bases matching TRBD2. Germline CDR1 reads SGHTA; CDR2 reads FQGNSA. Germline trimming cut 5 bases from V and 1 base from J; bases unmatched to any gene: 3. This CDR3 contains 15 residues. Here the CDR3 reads CASSAGTSGSYEQYF. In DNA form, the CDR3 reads TGTGCCAGCAGCGCCGGGACTAGCGGGTCCTACGAGCAGTACTTC.

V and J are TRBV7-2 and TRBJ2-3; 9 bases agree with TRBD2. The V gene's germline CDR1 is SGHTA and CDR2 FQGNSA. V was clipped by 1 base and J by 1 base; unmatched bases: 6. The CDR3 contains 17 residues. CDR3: CASSLGGRGYGTDTQYF. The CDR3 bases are TGTGCCAGCAGCTTAGGCGGGAGGGGCTATGGCACAGATACGCAGTATTTT.

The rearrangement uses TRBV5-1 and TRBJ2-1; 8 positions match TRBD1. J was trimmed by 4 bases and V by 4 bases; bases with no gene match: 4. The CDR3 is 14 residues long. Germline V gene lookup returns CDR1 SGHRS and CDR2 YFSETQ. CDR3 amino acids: CASSQGTGYNEQFF. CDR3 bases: TGCGCCAGCAGCCAGGGGACAGGTTACAATGAGCAGTTCTTC. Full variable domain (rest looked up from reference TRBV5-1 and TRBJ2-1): KAGVTQTPRYLIKTRGQQVTLSCSPISGHRSVSWYQQTPGQGLQFLFEYFSETQRNKGNFPGRFSGRQFSNSRSEMNVSTLELGDSALYLCASSQGTGYNEQFFGPGTRLTVL.

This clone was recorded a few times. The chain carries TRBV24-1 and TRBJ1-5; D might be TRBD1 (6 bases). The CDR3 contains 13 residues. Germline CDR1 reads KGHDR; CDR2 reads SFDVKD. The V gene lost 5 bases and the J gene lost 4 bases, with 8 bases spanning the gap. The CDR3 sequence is CATSAGQNQPQHF. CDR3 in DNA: TGTGCCACCAGTGCGGGACAAAATCAGCCCCAGCATTTT.

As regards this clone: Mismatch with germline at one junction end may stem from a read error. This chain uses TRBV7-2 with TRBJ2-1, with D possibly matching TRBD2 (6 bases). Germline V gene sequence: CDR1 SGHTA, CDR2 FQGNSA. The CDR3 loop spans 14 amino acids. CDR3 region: CASSLAGEAGLRLF. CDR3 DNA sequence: TGTGCCAGCAGCTTAGCGGGGGAAGCGGGTCTCCGGCTCTTC.

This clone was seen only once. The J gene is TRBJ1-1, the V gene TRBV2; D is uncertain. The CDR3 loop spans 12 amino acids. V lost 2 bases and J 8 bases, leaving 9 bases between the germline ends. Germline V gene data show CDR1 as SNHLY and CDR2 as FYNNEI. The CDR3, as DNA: TGTGCCAGCAGTGAATCCGATCGAGAAGCTTTCTTT. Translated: CASSESDREAFF. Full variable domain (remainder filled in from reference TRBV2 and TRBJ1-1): EPEVTQTPSHQVTQMGQEVILRCVPISNHLYFYWYRQILGQKVEFLVSFYNNEISEKSEIFDDQFSVERPDGSNFTLKIRSTKLEDSAMYFCASSESDREAFFGQGTRLTVV.

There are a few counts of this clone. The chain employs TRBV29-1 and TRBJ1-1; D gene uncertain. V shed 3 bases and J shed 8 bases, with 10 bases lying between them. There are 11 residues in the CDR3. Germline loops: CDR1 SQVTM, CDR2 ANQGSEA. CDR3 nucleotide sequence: TGCAGCGTTGAGCAGGCGTTGGAAGCTTTCTTT. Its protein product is CSVEQALEAFF.